The clone carrying this TCR beta chain was seen a handful of times. This specimen comes from a study of cytomegalovirus exposure and HLA in healthy donors. Amplification used 60 Vbeta primers and 13 Jbeta primers. The data were produced by immunoSEQ multiplex PCR, yet TCRdb's version contains in-frame clones alone and is incomplete. The table shows approximately 130,000 clones, with around 80% occurring only once. In germline, CDR1 is SGHTA, CDR2 FQGNSA. J was trimmed by 4 bases and V by 2 bases; bases with no gene match: 6. The CDR3 covers 16 residues. This chain links TRBV7-2 with TRBJ2-1; 9 nucleotides match TRBD2. The sample was PBMCs. The clonotype was recovered from a boy aged 2 to 10 in good health and CMV-seronegative. CDR3 nucleotides: TGTGCCAGCAGCTTACGAGGACTAGCGTTATACAATGAGCAGTTCTTC. Translated, it gives CASSLRGLALYNEQFF. The full variable domain, its missing parts supplied by reference TRBV7-2 and TRBJ2-1, is GAGVSQSPSNKVTEKGKDVELRCDPISGHTALYWYRQSLGQGLEFLIYFQGNSAPDKSGLPSDRFSAERTGGSVSTLTIQRTQQEDSAVYLCASSLRGLALYNEQFFGPGTRLTVL.